A selection of T cell receptor beta chains follows, all from one sample in a study of T cell changes during pregnancy in multiple sclerosis. Sequencing used immunoSEQ multiplex PCR; TCRdb keeps in-frame clones, though not all of them. This table has approximately 50,000 clones, roughly nine tenths appearing once. The sequences come from CD8+ T cells from peripheral blood mononuclear cells, collected after pregnancy. The receptors were gathered from a female donor with multiple sclerosis, enrolled in a pregnancy study. Both conserved end residues are part of each CDR3. Each record gives: clone size, J gene, V gene, D gene, CDR3 protein, CDR3 DNA. D genes are given only for firm matches. Where a row states a size, it is once, few, many or the class of an expanded clone; other rows omit it.

clone_size: NA; j_call: TRBJ2-3; v_call: TRBV7-8; d_call: TRBD2; cdr3_aa: CASSIVHGGGPADTQYF; cdr3_nt: TGTGCCAGCAGCATCGTCCACGGGGGGGGGCCGGCAGATACGCAGTATTTT
clone_size: NA; j_call: TRBJ2-1; v_call: TRBV11-2; d_call: TRBD2; cdr3_aa: CASSLEAGVSYNEQFF; cdr3_nt: TGTGCCAGCAGCTTAGAGGCGGGGGTTTCCTACAATGAGCAGTTCTTC
clone_size: NA; j_call: TRBJ2-5; v_call: TRBV5-4; d_call: NA; cdr3_aa: CASSPEREQETQYF; cdr3_nt: TGTGCCAGCAGTCCGGAGCGAGAACAAGAGACCCAGTACTTC
clone_size: NA; j_call: TRBJ1-6; v_call: TRBV18; d_call: NA; cdr3_aa: CASSPGYNSPLHF; cdr3_nt: TGTGCCAGCTCACCCGGCTATAATTCACCCCTCCACTTT
clone_size: NA; j_call: TRBJ1-2; v_call: TRBV5-5; d_call: NA; cdr3_aa: CASSSTGHGYTF; cdr3_nt: TGTGCCAGCAGCTCGACAGGCCATGGCTACACCTTC
clone_size: NA; j_call: TRBJ2-7; v_call: TRBV11-2; d_call: TRBD1; cdr3_aa: CASSMQQGARYEQYF; cdr3_nt: TGTGCCAGCAGCATGCAACAGGGGGCGCGGTACGAGCAGTACTTC
clone_size: NA; j_call: TRBJ1-2; v_call: TRBV19; d_call: NA; cdr3_aa: CASSPESGPSGYTF; cdr3_nt: TGTGCCAGTAGTCCGGAGTCAGGGCCGAGCGGCTACACCTTC
clone_size: NA; j_call: TRBJ2-1; v_call: TRBV2; d_call: TRBD2; cdr3_aa: CARRGDNNEQFF; cdr3_nt: TGTGCCAGGCGGGGGGACAACAATGAGCAGTTCTTC
clone_size: once; j_call: TRBJ2-5; v_call: TRBV29-1; d_call: NA; cdr3_aa: CSADSLETQYF; cdr3_nt: TGCAGCGCCGACTCTTTGGAGACCCAGTACTTC
clone_size: NA; j_call: TRBJ2-5; v_call: TRBV7-3; d_call: NA; cdr3_aa: CASSFGGQETQYF; cdr3_nt: TGTGCCAGCAGCTTCGGCGGACAAGAGACCCAGTACTTC
clone_size: NA; j_call: TRBJ1-1; v_call: TRBV9; d_call: TRBD1; cdr3_aa: CASGTGANTEAFF; cdr3_nt: TGTGCCAGCGGGACAGGCGCTAACACTGAAGCTTTCTTT